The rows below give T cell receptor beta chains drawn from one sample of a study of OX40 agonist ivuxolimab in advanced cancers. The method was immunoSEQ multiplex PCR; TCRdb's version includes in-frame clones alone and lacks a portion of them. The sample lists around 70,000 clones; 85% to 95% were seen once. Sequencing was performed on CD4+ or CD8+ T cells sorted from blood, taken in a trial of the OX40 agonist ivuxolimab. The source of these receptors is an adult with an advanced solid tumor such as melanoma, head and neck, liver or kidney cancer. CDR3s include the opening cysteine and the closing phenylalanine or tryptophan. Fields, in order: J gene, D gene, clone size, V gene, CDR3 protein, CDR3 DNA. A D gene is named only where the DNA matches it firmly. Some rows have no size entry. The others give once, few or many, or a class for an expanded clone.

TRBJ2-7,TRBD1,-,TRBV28,CASSPITGTEQFYEQYF,TGTGCCAGCAGTCCGATAACCGGGACAGAACAATTCTACGAGCAGTACTTC
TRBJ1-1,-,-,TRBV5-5,CASSPMNTEAFF,TGTGCCAGCAGCCCGATGAACACTGAAGCTTTCTTT
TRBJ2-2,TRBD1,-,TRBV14,CASSQFRQGGTGELFF,TGTGCCAGCAGCCAATTCCGACAGGGTGGGACCGGGGAGCTGTTTTTT
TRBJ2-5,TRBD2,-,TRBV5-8,CASSLAGLQETQYF,TGTGCCAGCAGCCTAGCGGGACTCCAAGAGACCCAGTACTTC
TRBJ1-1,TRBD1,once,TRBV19,CASSPSTGGHTEAFF,TGTGCCAGTAGTCCTTCGACAGGGGGCCACACTGAAGCTTTCTTT
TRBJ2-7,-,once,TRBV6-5,CASAVLYEQYF,TGTGCCAGCGCCGTCCTCTACGAGCAGTACTTC
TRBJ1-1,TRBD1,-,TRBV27,CASSFVGGDTEAFF,TGTGCCAGCAGTTTCGTAGGGGGCGACACTGAAGCTTTCTTT
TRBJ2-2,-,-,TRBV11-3,CASSFRGSGELFF,TGTGCCAGCAGTTTTAGGGGTTCCGGGGAGCTGTTTTTT
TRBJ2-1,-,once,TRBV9,CASSLNDDEQFF,TGTGCCAGCAGCCTAAATGACGATGAGCAGTTCTTC
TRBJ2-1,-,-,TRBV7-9,CASSYNEQFF,TGTGCCAGCAGCTACAATGAGCAGTTCTTC
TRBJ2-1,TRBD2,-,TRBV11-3,CASSLAGEGHEQFF,TGTGCCAGCAGCTTAGCGGGGGAGGGCCATGAGCAGTTCTTC
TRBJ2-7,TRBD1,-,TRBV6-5,CASLSQQGAREQYF,TGTGCCAGCCTAAGTCAACAGGGGGCGAGGGAGCAGTACTTC
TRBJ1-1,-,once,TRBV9,CASSVLSGGSGTEAFF,TGTGCCAGCAGCGTACTTTCCGGGGGTTCAGGCACTGAAGCTTTCTTT
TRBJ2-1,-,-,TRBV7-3,CASSYGVAVNNEQFF,TGTGCCAGCAGCTATGGGGTAGCGGTAAACAATGAGCAGTTCTTC
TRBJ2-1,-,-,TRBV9,CASSPVSRLTNEQFF,TGTGCCAGCAGCCCAGTCTCCCGGCTAACCAATGAGCAGTTCTTC
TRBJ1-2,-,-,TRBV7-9,CASSSGEKEANYGYTF,TGTGCCAGCAGCTCGGGGGAAAAAGAGGCTAACTATGGCTACACCTTC
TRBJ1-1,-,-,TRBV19,CASSIVSGGYTEAFF,TGTGCCAGTAGTATAGTGTCTGGGGGCTACACTGAAGCTTTCTTT
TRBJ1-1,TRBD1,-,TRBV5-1,CASSLAIQGGWTEAFF,TGCGCCAGCAGCTTGGCTATTCAGGGGGGATGGACTGAAGCTTTCTTT
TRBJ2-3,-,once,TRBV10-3,CAISESPRSPDTQYF,TGTGCCATCAGTGAGTCCCCCCGAAGTCCAGATACGCAGTATTTT
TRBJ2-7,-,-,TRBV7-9,CASSHILAYYEQYF,TGTGCCAGCAGCCACATCTTAGCCTACTACGAGCAGTACTTC
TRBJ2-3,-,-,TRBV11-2,CASRWGTDTQYF,TGTGCCAGCAGGTGGGGCACAGATACGCAGTATTTT
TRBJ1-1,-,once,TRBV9,CASSRSGVGNTEAFF,TGTGCCAGCAGCCGGTCGGGGGTTGGGAACACTGAAGCTTTCTTT
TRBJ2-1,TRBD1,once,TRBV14,CASSPWTGPNEQFF,TGTGCCAGCAGCCCGTGGACAGGGCCAAATGAGCAGTTCTTC
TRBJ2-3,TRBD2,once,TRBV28,CASSTREGYTQYF,TGTGCCAGCAGTACCAGGGAGGGATATACGCAGTATTTT
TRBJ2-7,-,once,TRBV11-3,CASSSRYSDEQYF,TGTGCCAGCAGCTCCCGATATAGCGACGAGCAGTACTTC
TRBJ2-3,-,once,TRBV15,CATSSLRGHRTQYF,TGTGCCACCAGCAGCCTAAGAGGACACCGGACGCAGTATTTT
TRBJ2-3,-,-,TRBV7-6,CASVLRAGGTGIADTQYF,TGTGCCAGTGTCCTTAGAGCCGGAGGGACTGGAATCGCAGATACGCAGTATTTT
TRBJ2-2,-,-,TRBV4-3,CASSQGSGPTGELFF,TGCGCCAGCAGCCAAGGCTCAGGACCCACCGGGGAGCTGTTTTTT
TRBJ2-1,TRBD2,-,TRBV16,CASVLDAGAGYNEQFF,TGTGCCAGCGTCCTTGATGCGGGAGCGGGCTACAATGAGCAGTTCTTC
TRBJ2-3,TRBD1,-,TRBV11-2,CASSLTGEGDTQYF,TGTGCCAGCAGCTTAACAGGGGAAGGAGATACGCAGTATTTT
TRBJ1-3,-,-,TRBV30,CAWSVASGNTIYF,TGTGCCTGGAGTGTCGCCTCTGGAAACACCATATATTTT
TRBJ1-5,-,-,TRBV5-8,CASRLRGGNQPQHF,TGTGCCAGCAGACTCCGGGGGGGGAATCAGCCCCAGCATTTT
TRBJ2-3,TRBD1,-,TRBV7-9,CASSFGQGLDTQYF,TGTGCCAGCAGTTTCGGACAGGGGTTAGATACGCAGTATTTT
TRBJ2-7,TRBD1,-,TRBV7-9,CASSRGDSTYEQYF,TGTGCCAGCAGCCGTGGGGACAGCACCTACGAGCAGTACTTC
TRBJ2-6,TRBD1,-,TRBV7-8,CASSLVGQGAVGGANVLTF,TGTGCCAGCAGCTTAGTGGGGCAGGGGGCGGTCGGTGGGGCCAACGTCCTGACTTTC
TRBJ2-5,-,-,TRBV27,CASSLVPGQGETQYF,TGTGCCAGCAGTTTAGTGCCGGGGCAGGGGGAGACCCAGTACTTC
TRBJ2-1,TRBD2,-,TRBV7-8,CASSLDGTSGLYEQFF,TGTGCCAGCAGCTTAGATGGGACTAGCGGACTATATGAGCAGTTCTTC
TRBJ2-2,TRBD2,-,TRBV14,CASSPLGGRGNTGELFF,TGTGCCAGCAGCCCCCTTGGCGGGAGGGGGAACACCGGGGAGCTGTTTTTT
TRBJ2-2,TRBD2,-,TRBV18,CASSPAVAGGPSTGELFF,TGTGCCAGCTCACCTGCAGTAGCGGGAGGGCCAAGTACCGGGGAGCTGTTTTTT
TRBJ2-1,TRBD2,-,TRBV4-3,CASSTRLAGNEQFF,TGCGCCAGCAGCACTCGACTAGCGGGGAATGAGCAGTTCTTC
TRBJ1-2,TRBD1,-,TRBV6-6,CASRPGTGVGYGYTF,TGTGCCAGCAGGCCCGGGACAGGGGTTGGGTATGGCTACACCTTC
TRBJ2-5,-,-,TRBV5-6,CASSSWPSEAQYF,TGTGCCAGCAGCTCGTGGCCGTCCGAGGCCCAGTACTTC
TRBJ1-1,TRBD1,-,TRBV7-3,CASSSRQGVDTEAFF,TGTGCCAGCAGCTCCCGACAGGGTGTCGACACTGAAGCTTTCTTT
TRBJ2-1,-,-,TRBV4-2,CASSQENSLAYNEQFF,TGTGCCAGCAGCCAAGAAAATTCGTTAGCCTACAATGAGCAGTTCTTC
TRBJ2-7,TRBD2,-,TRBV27,CASSWGRGAYEQYF,TGTGCCAGCAGTTGGGGGCGGGGGGCCTACGAGCAGTACTTC
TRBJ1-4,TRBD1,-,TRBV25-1,CASSEYEGQGLTNEKLFF,TGTGCCAGCAGTGAATATGAGGGACAGGGGCTTACTAATGAAAAACTGTTTTTT
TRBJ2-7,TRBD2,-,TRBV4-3,CASSQDGLAGGREQYF,TGCGCCAGCAGCCAAGATGGACTAGCGGGGGGGCGGGAGCAGTACTTC
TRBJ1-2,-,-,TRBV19,CASSIVFLEQGVSDGYTF,TGTGCCAGTAGTATAGTTTTTTTGGAACAGGGAGTATCGGATGGCTACACCTTC
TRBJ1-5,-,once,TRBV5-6,CASSFQSPNQPQHF,TGTGCCAGCAGCTTTCAATCCCCCAATCAGCCCCAGCATTTT
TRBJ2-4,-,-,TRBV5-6,CASSWGEEAKNIQYF,TGTGCCAGCAGCTGGGGGGAGGAAGCCAAAAACATTCAGTACTTC
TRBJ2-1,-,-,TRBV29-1,CSVLPTSPAGEQFF,TGCAGCGTTCTCCCGACTAGTCCGGCTGGTGAGCAGTTCTTC
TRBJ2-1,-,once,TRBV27,CASSLGTWSSYNEQFF,TGTGCCAGCAGTCTCGGGACTTGGAGCTCCTACAATGAGCAGTTCTTC
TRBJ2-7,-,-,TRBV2,CARDSMGTYEQYF,TGTGCCAGAGACAGTATGGGGACCTACGAGCAGTACTTC
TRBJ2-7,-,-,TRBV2,CASSDRQDYEQYF,TGTGCCAGCAGTGACAGGCAAGACTACGAGCAGTACTTC
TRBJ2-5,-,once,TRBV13,CASSVEEETQYF,TGTGCCAGCAGCGTCGAAGAAGAGACCCAGTACTTC